The 13 T cell receptor beta chains below come from one sample, sequenced in a study of cytomegalovirus exposure and HLA in healthy donors (dated by TCRdb to between 2016 and 2019). The library was built by means of the immunoSEQ multiplex PCR assay. The clones in this table, taken by TCRdb from immuneACCESS, are in-frame only. Not every clone is retained; where verified, under half of the shortfall comes from an unresolved V gene, and the cause of the rest is unknown. The sample table records over 150,000 clones; just over 85% of these occur just once. Clones ranked in the top ten supply approximately 2.2% of the sample. Sequencing was carried out using PBMCs. The source of these receptors is a human donor in good health.

This clone appeared a few times. The DNA of the CDR3 is TGTGCCAGCTCACCGGACAGCCTCTATGGCTACACCTTC. It encodes CASSPDSLYGYTF. The chain links TRBV18 to TRBJ1-2, with D possibly being TRBD1 (6 bases). Germline-derived CDR1 and CDR2 are KGHSH and LQKENI. Trimming took 3 bases from V and 4 from J, leaving 9 bases between them. This CDR3 spans 13 amino acids.

This clone was picked up a small number of times. The chain joins TRBV15 to TRBJ2-7; possible D gene TRBD2, 5 bases. CDR1 and CDR2 from the germline V gene are LNHNV and YYDKDF (reference sequence). V lost 0 bases, J lost 6 bases, and 15 bases lay in between. The CDR3 loop spans 15 amino acids. The CDR3 here is CATSRDLGKWGEQYF. In DNA, the CDR3 is TGTGCCACCAGCAGAGATCTCGGGAAGTGGGGCGAGCAGTACTTC. Complete variable domain (other parts from reference TRBV15 and TRBJ2-7): DAMVIQNPRYQVTQFGKPVTLSCSQTLNHNVMYWYQQKSSQAPKLLFHYYDKDFNNEADTPDNFQSRRPNTSFCFLDIRSPGLGDTAMYLCATSRDLGKWGEQYFGPGTRLTVT.

The chain couples TRBV18 to TRBJ2-2, with TRBD1 matching 7 bases. The CDR3 covers 15 residues. J gave up 7 bases and V 2 bases, and 7 bases lay outside the gene matches. The V gene's germline CDR1 is KGHSH and CDR2 LQKENI. The CDR3 nucleotides read TGTGCCAGCTCACCAAGCAAGGGGGCTGGCGGGGAGCTGTTTTTT. It codes for CASSPSKGAGGELFF.

The V call is TRBV30, the J call TRBJ2-6, with TRBD2 matching over 8 bases. Germline values: CDR1 GTSNPN, CDR2 SVGIG (reference sequence). V trimming: 8 bases; J trimming: 1 base; junction bases outside the gene matches: 1. The CDR3 length is 13 residues. DNA of the CDR3: TGTGCCCGGGGGGGATCTGGGGCCAACGTCCTGACTTTC. This codes for CARGGSGANVLTF.

The chain links TRBV27 to TRBJ1-5; 8 nucleotides align to TRBD1. V was pared by 5 bases and J by 3 bases, with 12 bases of the junction left unmatched. The CDR3 is 17 amino acids. CDR1 is MNHEY and CDR2 is SMNVEV in the germline V gene (reference sequence). The CDR3 sequence is CASSPYRGQGNNQPQHF. Written as DNA, the CDR3 is TGTGCCAGCAGTCCCTACCGCGGACAGGGTAACAATCAGCCCCAGCATTTT.

The rearrangement uses TRBV7-9 and TRBJ2-5; 11 positions agree with TRBD2. The CDR3 is 15 residues long. Trimming removed 4 bases from V and 2 bases from J; junction bases left unmatched: 3. The V gene's germline CDR1 is SEHNR and CDR2 FQNEAQ (reference sequence). CDR3 protein: CASSSGLAVQETQYF. The DNA for the CDR3 is TGTGCCAGCAGCTCGGGACTAGCGGTTCAAGAGACCCAGTACTTC.

This clone was counted a single time. The chain recombines TRBV6-1 with TRBJ2-7; D remains unclear. This CDR3 region has 13 residues. Between the trimmed V and J ends, which lost 7 bases and 2 bases, there was a span of 12 bases. Germline V gene data show CDR1 as MNHNS and CDR2 as SASEGT. For the CDR3, the DNA is TGTGCCAGCAACGGTCAGGCTGCCTACGAGCAGTACTTC. Its protein is CASNGQAAYEQYF.

This clone was detected a few times. The chain has TRBV5-5 and TRBJ2-1; 7 positions match TRBD2. This CDR3 has 15 residues. CDR1 is SGHKS, CDR2 YYEKEE, per germline (reference sequence). Germline trimming cut 2 bases from V and 7 bases from J; bases unmatched to any gene: 9. CDR3 bases: TGTGCCAGCAGCTTAGCAGGGACCGGGGGGAATGAGCAGTTCTTC. It yields the protein CASSLAGTGGNEQFF.

CDR3 nucleotide sequence: TGCGCCAGCAGCAGGGAGGCGGGAGGCGGCAATCAGCCCCAGCATTTT. Amino acids: CASSREAGGGNQPQHF. This chain uses TRBV5-1 with TRBJ1-5; unclear D gene. With 4 bases removed from V and 2 bases from J, the gap between germline ends came to 16 bases. The length of the CDR3 is 16 residues. The germline gives CDR1 SGHRS, CDR2 YFSETQ. The full variable domain, rest sourced from reference TRBV5-1 and TRBJ1-5, is KAGVTQTPRYLIKTRGQQVTLSCSPISGHRSVSWYQQTPGQGLQFLFEYFSETQRNKGNFPGRFSGRQFSNSRSEMNVSTLELGDSALYLCASSREAGGGNQPQHFGDGTRLSIL.

The chain is built from TRBV5-1 and TRBJ2-7; the D gene is possibly TRBD1 (6 bases). The CDR3 spans 14 residues. Per the germline V gene, CDR1 is SGHRS and CDR2 is YFSETQ. The ends were cut back, 4 bases at V and 0 bases at J, with 11 bases in the middle. The CDR3 sequence: CASSPLQGSYEQYF. The CDR3 coding sequence is TGCGCCAGCAGCCCGTTACAGGGCTCCTACGAGCAGTACTTC.

The chain joins TRBV30 to TRBJ2-1; 8 bases are shared with TRBD2. The CDR3 is 13 amino acids. V lost 5 bases and J lost 9; bases outside the gene matches: 9. Germline V gene data show CDR1 as GTSNPN and CDR2 as SVGIG (reference sequence). This CDR3 is CAWAAGLAGEQFF. The CDR3 DNA is TGTGCCTGGGCGGCGGGGCTAGCGGGTGAGCAGTTCTTC.

CDR3 sequence: CAISDGGNWETQYF. CDR3 sequence (DNA): TGTGCCATCAGTGACGGGGGTAACTGGGAGACCCAGTACTTC. This sequence joins TRBV10-3 and TRBJ2-5; D might be TRBD2 (6 bases). The germline V gene has CDR1 ENHRY and CDR2 SYGVKD. This CDR3 is 14 amino acids long. The V end was cut by 3 bases, the J end by 5 bases, with 13 bases between.

DNA of the CDR3: TGTGCCAGCTCACCTCGCGGGACAGCGAGCTCTGGGGCCAACGTCCTGACTTTC. It translates to CASSPRGTASSGANVLTF. This rearrangement joins TRBV18 to TRBJ2-6; weak D call: TRBD1 (7 bases). This CDR3 has 18 amino acids. CDR1 is KGHSH and CDR2 is LQKENI in the germline V gene. Trimming cost V 3 bases and J 0 bases, with 15 bases left between them.